This T cell receptor beta chain was profiled in a study of T cell responses to AZD1222 COVID-19 vaccine. Whole-study context: Pooled in the analysis were second doses at about 4 or about 12 weeks.

Generated by immunoSEQ multiplex PCR, the TCRdb table keeps only in-frame clones and is missing some. The table records 96,000 or so clones, about 88% of them present only once. The V gene end was trimmed by 5 bases and the J gene end by 7 bases; junction bases not matched to a gene: 8. The CDR3 is made up of 15 amino acids. From germline, CDR1 is MDHEN and CDR2 SYDVKM. General observations from the study: AZD1222 recipients seropositive at baseline numbered only five to seven. Unmutated variant regions are reportedly targeted by nearly half of spike-specific TCRs.

Comment on this clone: Its specificity is not known.

The specimen comprised peripheral blood, sampled on day 0 of AZD1222 vaccination. This receptor was identified in an adult in good health. The rearrangement uses TRBV28 and TRBJ1-2; 12 nucleotides match TRBD1. CDR3 sequence: CASSTPGQGAGGYTF. The CDR3 region has the DNA TGTGCCAGCAGTACACCGGGACAGGGGGCTGGTGGCTACACCTTC.